The sequence of this TCR beta chain was determined in a study of cytomegalovirus exposure and HLA in healthy donors. Study-level points and caveats: Under in vitro conditions, three CMV-associated chains were confirmed as specific for CMV antigens.

Only in-frame clones appear in the TCRdb table, and some are missing; sequencing was by immunoSEQ multiplex PCR. The sample lists about 49,000 clones; 92% were seen once. CDR1 and CDR2 (germline): WSHSY, SAAADI. V was cut by 8 bases and J by 6 bases, with 11 bases left in between. The CDR3 is 12 residues long. The validation cohort, a group of over a hundred subjects, included the donors and was separate from the approximately 680-subject first cohort. Concerning this clone itself: Its antigen is as yet unknown.

V usage is TRBV10-2 and J usage is TRBJ2-1; tentative D call: TRBD2 (6 bases). This TCR came from a man in his late teens or twenties in good health and CMV-seronegative. Input material: PBMCs. The CDR3 DNA reads TGCGCCAGCGGCGGGACTCGCAATGAGCAGTTCTTC. It yields the protein CASGGTRNEQFF.